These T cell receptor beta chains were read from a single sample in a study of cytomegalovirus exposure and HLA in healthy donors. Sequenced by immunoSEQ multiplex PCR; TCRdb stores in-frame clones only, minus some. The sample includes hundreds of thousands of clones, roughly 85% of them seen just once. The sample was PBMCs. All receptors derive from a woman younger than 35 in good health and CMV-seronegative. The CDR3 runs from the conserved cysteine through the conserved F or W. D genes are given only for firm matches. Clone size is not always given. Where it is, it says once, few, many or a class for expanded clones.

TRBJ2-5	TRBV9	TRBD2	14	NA	TGTGCCAGCAGCCTTAGCGGGGGGGAGGAGACCCAGTACTTC	CASSLSGGEETQYF
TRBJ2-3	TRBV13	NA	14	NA	TGTGCCAGCAGCTTTTATGACTCCCCAGATACGCAGTATTTT	CASSFYDSPDTQYF
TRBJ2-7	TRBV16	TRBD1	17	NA	TGTGCCAGCAGCCGGACCCGGGACAGGGGGATCTGGTACGAGCAGTACTTC	CASSRTRDRGIWYEQYF
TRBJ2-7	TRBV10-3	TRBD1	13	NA	TGTGCCATCAGTTCGGACAGGGCCCACGAGCAGTACTTC	CAISSDRAHEQYF
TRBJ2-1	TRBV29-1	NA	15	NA	TGCAGCGTTGAAGCGCCAGGGGATGTCTACAATGAGCAGTTCTTC	CSVEAPGDVYNEQFF
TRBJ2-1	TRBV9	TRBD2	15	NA	TGTGCCAGCAGCGTAGGGCGGGAGCCCCACAATGAGCAGTTCTTC	CASSVGREPHNEQFF
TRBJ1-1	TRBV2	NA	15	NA	TGTGCCAGCAGTGTGGTAGTAACAGCGAACACTGAAGCTTTCTTT	CASSVVVTANTEAFF
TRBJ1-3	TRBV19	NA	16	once	TGTGCCAGTAGTGAAGGACAGTCTAACTCTGGAAACACCATATATTTT	CASSEGQSNSGNTIYF
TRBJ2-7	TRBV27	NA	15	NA	TGTGCCAGCAGTTTACGGGCCGAAGGGGTCTACGAGCAGTACTTC	CASSLRAEGVYEQYF
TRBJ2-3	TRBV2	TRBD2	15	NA	TGTGCCAGCAGCTTGACTAGCGGGGGGGCAGATACGCAGTATTTT	CASSLTSGGADTQYF
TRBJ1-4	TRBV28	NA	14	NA	TGTGCCAGCAGTGTCCGGGGTCCTAATGAAAAACTGTTTTTT	CASSVRGPNEKLFF
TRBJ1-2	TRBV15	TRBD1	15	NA	TGTGCCACCAGCAAAGAGACAGGGGGTAACTATGGCTACACCTTC	CATSKETGGNYGYTF
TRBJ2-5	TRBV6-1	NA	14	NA	TGTGCCAGCAGTGAACTGGGGACACAAGAGACCCAGTACTTC	CASSELGTQETQYF
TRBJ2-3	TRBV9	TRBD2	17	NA	TGTGCCAGCAGCGCCGGAGGGAGGCGGGGGGCCACAGATACGCAGTATTTT	CASSAGGRRGATDTQYF
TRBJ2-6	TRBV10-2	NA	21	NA	TGCGCCAGCAGTCCCCATGGGCCCCGGGGTCTTGGTTTCTCTGGGGCCAACGTCCTGACTTTC	CASSPHGPRGLGFSGANVLTF
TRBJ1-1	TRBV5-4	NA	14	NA	TGTGCCAGCAGGTCATTAGGGACTCGCACTGAAGCTTTCTTT	CASRSLGTRTEAFF
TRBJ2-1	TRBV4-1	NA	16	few	TGCGCCAGCAGCCGCGAAGGACTTAGCTCCTACAATGAGCAGTTCTTC	CASSREGLSSYNEQFF
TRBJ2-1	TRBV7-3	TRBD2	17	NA	TGTGCCAGCAGCGCTCGACGGGACGGGAGGGCTGCGGATGAGCAGTTCTTC	CASSARRDGRAADEQFF
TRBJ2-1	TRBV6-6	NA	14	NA	TGTGCCAGCAGTAGCCCACAGGGTCACAATGAGCAGTTCTTC	CASSSPQGHNEQFF
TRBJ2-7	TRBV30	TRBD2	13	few	TGTGCCTGGACAGGTAGTAGCGGGATTGAGCAGTACTTC	CAWTGSSGIEQYF